This T cell receptor beta chain was captured in a study of beta chain features in type 1 diabetes (dated by TCRdb to the late 2010s). At the level of the whole study: Mean age, gender distribution, total cell number and subset yield did not differ between patients and healthy donors. The study compared TCRB repertoires of sorted circulating CD4+ T cell subsets between recently diagnosed type 1 diabetes patients and matched healthy donors. A total of 107,917,701 sorted cells were examined across all samples, and a strong correlation was observed between cell number per subset and RNA yield. Regulatory and stem cell-like memory subsets were obtained from only 8 patients and about 8 healthy donors, while naive and central memory subsets were obtained from all 28 donors.

The paper as a whole reports these results and caveats: PCR might favor shorter templates, but patient and control samples were amplified and corrected together, so any skew would affect both groups equally. A moderate but significant shortening of TCRB CDR3 length was observed in type 1 diabetes patients in all four CD4+ subsets. Because cDNA rather than genomic DNA was sequenced, highly expressing activated cells could have been over-represented, although no difference in activation and CD3 levels was found between groups. HLA sub-analyses involved small numbers of individuals, so any influence of HLA type on TCRB rearrangement remained unresolved. Naive, central memory and regulatory TCRB repertoires appeared to be more alike among patients than among healthy donors. At VDJ recombination sites, type 1 diabetes patients had fewer insertions and more deleted nucleotides, which implies abnormalities in thymic rearrangement.

V is reduced by 7 bases and J by 6 bases, leaving a spacing of 10 bases between them. From its cysteine to its phenylalanine, the CDR3 spans 12 amino acids. CDR3 DNA only is kept here, 36 bases in frame from base 1. Via the germline V gene, CDR1 is SNHLY and CDR2 FYNNEI. This clone was detected a few times. The specificity of this receptor is unknown. Base qualities are not provided; no much larger clone lies one nucleotide away. The High Capacity cDNA Reverse Transcription Kit was used to reverse transcribe all of the isolated RNA, meaning that expressed TCRB transcripts were what got sequenced. Naive, central memory and regulatory T cell samples underwent deep immunoSEQ sequencing, averaging around 3.6 million total reads per sample. After sorted cells were lysed in RLT buffer, RNA was extracted with DNase-treated RNeasy Micro or Mini kits, with the choice depending on cell number. Each cell subset was processed on its own to prevent cross-contamination, while patient and healthy donor samples were processed together. Using the immunoSEQ multiplex PCR, TCRB sequences were amplified from cDNA into 87-bp fragments spanning the CDR3 region. Sequencing of the amplicons was performed on the Illumina HiSeq platform. In the original analysis: Synthetic template baselines were used to correct PCR bias computationally, reads within Hamming distance 2 were collapsed, and singletons that could not be merged were discarded. By aligning reads against IMGT, V, D and J genes, CDR3 length, and insertions or deletions at six rearrangement sites were assigned. Within each subset, clonotype counts were normalized to sorted cell number, after which true diversity and Gini coefficients were computed with the tcR R package. The overlap coefficient, calculated on TCRB nucleotide sequences, was used to quantify repertoire sharing. In TCRdb, the immuneACCESS table is reduced to in-frame sequences with V and J assigned. These tables do not hold every clone; where another copy was compared, an unresolved V gene accounts for under half, and the others remain unexplained. From that table come the V and J calls and clone size; the DNA was used to work out D and trimming. For this sample there are about 160,000 clones; 8.5% to 10% appear just once. The ten top clones hold 0.7% of the sample.

From each donor, a single peripheral blood sample of about 116 mL on average was drawn into heparinised tubes. A BD FACSAria II was used to sort naive, central memory, regulatory and stem cell-like memory CD4+ T cells with a panel that included CD45RO, CCR7, CD25, CD127, CD95 and CD27. Every sorted population had a purity above 98%. PBMCs were isolated right away by Lymphoprep density gradient centrifugation and were stained directly, without culture. So that batch effects would be minimized, each experiment stained and sorted samples in pairs, pairing one healthy donor with one patient. What was sequenced was central memory CD4+ T cells from blood. The source of this sequence is a woman in her 30s with type 1 diabetes. The chain joins TRBV2 to TRBJ2-1; the D gene is possibly TRBD1, with 5 bases matching. The CDR3 protein: CASTDSLNEQFF. The DNA reads as follows: TGTGCCAGCACAGACAGCCTCAATGAGCAGTTCTTC.